This T cell receptor (beta chain) was sequenced for a study of blood T cell repertoires in COVID-19. The overall study: T cells, B-cell-depleted T cells, or PBMCs provided the cDNA or gDNA that served as material.

The CDR3 contains 17 residues. V gave up 3 bases and J gave up 0 bases, with 15 bases separating them. From germline, CDR1 is MDHEN and CDR2 SYDVKM. Some clones are missing from TCRdb's copy, which holds only in-frame ones; the method was immunoSEQ multiplex PCR. The table shows about 150,000 clones, with roughly 79% occurring only once. The chain combines TRBV28 with TRBJ1-5; maybe TRBD1 (5 bases). The sample was peripheral blood. The clonotype was recovered from a man between 50 and 59 years old with active or convalescent COVID-19. The CDR3, as DNA: TGTGCCAGCAGTTTTAAGGGGCACTATTATAGCAATCAGCCCCAGCATTTT. Translating gives CASSFKGHYYSNQPQHF.